The sequence of this T cell receptor (beta chain) was determined in a study of T cell responses to AZD1222 COVID-19 vaccine. TCRdb's copy holds only in-frame clones and misses some; the assay was immunoSEQ multiplex PCR. Of about 130,000 clones in the sample, just over 90% were seen once. The germline V gene encodes CDR1 SGHVS and CDR2 FQNEAQ. V was shortened by 5 bases and J by 0 bases, with 13 bases between the two germline ends. The CDR3 runs 15 residues. This chain connects TRBV7-8 to TRBJ1-2, with D perhaps matching TRBD1 (5 bases). This TCR derives from an adult in good health. The source material was peripheral blood, sampled on day 0 of AZD1222 vaccination. In nucleotides, the CDR3 is TGTGCCAGCAGCCGCCAGGGAAAAGCTAACTATGGCTACACCTTC. This encodes CASSRQGKANYGYTF.